Sequencing of this T cell receptor (beta chain) was carried out in a study of blood T cell repertoires in COVID-19. V shed 4 bases, J shed 3 bases, and the junction held 6 bases outside the gene matches. Per germline, CDR1 SGHNT and CDR2 YYREEE (reference sequence). The CDR3 length is 14 residues. Measured with immunoSEQ multiplex PCR; TCRdb has only the in-frame clones, and not every one. The table records roughly 60,000 clones, around four fifths of them present only once. The chain uses TRBV5-4 and TRBJ1-2; 7 bases agree with TRBD1. What was sequenced was peripheral blood. This TCR came from a woman older than 75 with acute or convalescent COVID-19. The CDR3 region has the DNA TGTGCCAGCAGCCCGAGGGACAGCTACTATGGCTACACCTTC. Residues: CASSPRDSYYGYTF.